Each of the 27 T cell receptor beta chains below was sequenced from the same sample in a study of post-analysis software for immune sequencing data. These TCRs are of unknown antigen specificity. Presence of unique molecular identifiers characterized the TCR beta cDNA libraries. In TCRdb, the PCR reads were re-called with MiXCR into one record per CDR3 protein. This table holds 450,000 to 650,000 distinct CDR3 sequences, roughly two fifths found once. Whole-study results and caveats: Included in a set of about five TRBV segments more frequent in patients than controls were TRBV5-6, TRBV5-1 and TRBV20-1.

The sequenced sample was blood. The receptor set was obtained from a girl aged 10-17 years with multiple sclerosis.

The chain has TRBV7-8 and TRBJ1-1; TRBD1 might be the D (5 bases). The CDR3 spans 15 residues. The germline V and J ends were trimmed by 4 bases and 1 base, with 13 bases remaining between them. Per germline, CDR1 SGHVS and CDR2 FQNEAQ. The CDR3 bases are TGTGCCAGCAGCTCTCAAAACGGGGCGAACACTGAAGCTTTCTTT. Its translation: CASSSQNGANTEAFF. The complete variable domain, with remaining parts taken from reference TRBV7-8 and TRBJ1-1, reads GAGVSQSPRYKVAKRGQDVALRCDPISGHVSLFWYQQALGQGPEFLTYFQNEAQLDKSGLPSDRFFAERPEGSVSTLKIQRTQQEDSAVYLCASSSQNGANTEAFFGQGTRLTVV.

The chain recombines TRBV5-1 with TRBJ1-2; D not resolved. The CDR3 runs 14 residues. Germline values: CDR1 SGHRS, CDR2 YFSETQ. Trimming removed 0 bases at V and 8 bases at J, with 14 bases between. The CDR3 sequence: CASSLDGQKGGYTF. The CDR3 DNA sequence: TGCGCCAGCAGCTTGGATGGGCAAAAAGGGGGCTACACCTTC.

J is TRBJ2-7 and V is TRBV5-1, with a weak D call TRBD1 (6 bases). V was pared by 5 bases and J by 6 bases, with 15 bases between. CDR3 length: 13 residues. Germline assignment: CDR1 SGHRS and CDR2 YFSETQ. In nucleotides, the CDR3 is TGCGCCAGCAGGGACAGTTCCCTCCGCGAGCAGTACTTC. It translates to CASRDSSLREQYF.

This clonotype occurred a few times. V usage is TRBV5-1 and J usage is TRBJ2-7; D gene ambiguous. CDR3 length: 12 residues. CDR1 and CDR2 (germline): SGHRS, YFSETQ. V gave up 2 bases and J gave up 3 bases, with 6 bases separating them. The CDR3 sequence: CASSLSFYEQYF. The CDR3, as DNA: TGCGCCAGCAGCTTATCCTTCTACGAGCAGTACTTC.

This clonotype appeared once. The V gene is TRBV9, the J gene TRBJ1-1; 9 positions match TRBD1. The J segment lost 8 bases and the V segment lost 4 bases, leaving 6 bases of the junction unmatched. The CDR3 is made up of 13 amino acids. CDR1 is SGDLS, CDR2 YYNGEE, per germline. CDR3 sequence reads: CASSNRDREEAFF. The CDR3, as DNA: TGTGCCAGCAGCAACCGGGACAGGGAGGAAGCTTTCTTT.

Note on this clonotype: The DNA is left out, because the CDR3 cannot be placed on it with certainty; the CDR3 is given as TCRdb lists it. This sequence joins TRBV12-3 or TRBV12-4 and TRBJ1-4; TRBD1, the D gene given by the table, was not confirmed from the DNA. The CDR3 is 14 amino acids in total, end residues counted. The CDR3 loop reads CASRVGQGNEKRFF.

V is TRBV12-3 or TRBV12-4 and J is TRBJ1-6; 10 bases map to TRBD1. Losses at the gene ends were 6 bases for V and 9 bases for J; bases not matched to a gene: 5. The CDR3 runs 14 residues. CDR3 sequence reads: CASSPGTGVSPLHF. The CDR3 DNA sequence: TGTGCCAGCAGCCCCGGGACAGGGGTTTCACCCCTCCACTTT.

CDR3 nucleotides: TGTGCCAGCAGACTACCGGGCTTAGGTAGTGGCTACACCTTC. This encodes CASRLPGLGSGYTF. The rearrangement links TRBV12-3 or TRBV12-4 to TRBJ1-2; the D is unclear. CDR3 length: 14 amino acids. Trimming took 6 bases from V and 7 from J, leaving 18 bases between them.

This chain connects TRBV10-3 to TRBJ1-2, with TRBD1 matching 12 bases. V was clipped by 5 bases and J by 1 base; unmatched bases: 5. Germline values: CDR1 ENHRY, CDR2 SYGVKD. The CDR3 has 16 amino acids. The CDR3 loop is CAISRDRGRDNYGYTF. The DNA of the CDR3 is TGTGCCATCAGTCGGGACAGGGGGCGCGATAACTATGGCTACACCTTC.

This clonotype was observed a few times. The chain is built from TRBV29-1 and TRBJ2-7; tentative D call: TRBD1 (6 bases). CDR1 and CDR2 (germline): SQVTM, ANQGSEA. Between the trimmed V and J ends, which lost 4 bases and 5 bases, there was a span of 9 bases. This CDR3 is built from 11 residues. CDR3 in DNA: TGCAGCGTTGCTAGGGGGAACGAGCAGTACTTC. This codes for CSVARGNEQYF.

This clonotype was found a few times. For the CDR3, the DNA is TGTGCCAGCAGGGGAGACAGCGCTGGTCAGCCCCAGCATTTT. As protein: CASRGDSAGQPQHF. The J gene is TRBJ1-5, the V gene TRBV2; perhaps TRBD1 as D (5 bases). The CDR3 length is 14 residues. Trimming cost V 6 bases and J 6 bases, with 15 bases left between them. CDR1 is SNHLY and CDR2 is FYNNEI in the germline V gene.

This clonotype came up a few times. The J gene is TRBJ2-1, the V gene TRBV29-1; 13 nucleotides align to TRBD2. Germline CDR1 reads SQVTM; CDR2 reads ANQGSEA. The CDR3 consists of 16 residues. Unmatched junction bases numbered 12, after V lost 5 bases and J lost 8 bases. The CDR3 region is CSVFGPGLAGFDEQFF. The CDR3 DNA is TGCAGCGTTTTCGGTCCGGGACTAGCGGGGTTTGATGAGCAGTTCTTC.

The V call is TRBV15, the J call TRBJ1-2; tentative D call: TRBD1 (6 bases). Germline V lookup: CDR1 LNHNV, CDR2 YYDKDF (reference sequence). CDR3 length: 17 residues. V lost 0 bases, J lost 4 bases, and 18 bases lay in between. The CDR3 sequence is CATSRDLREGGVYGYTF. The CDR3 DNA is TGTGCCACCAGCAGAGATCTCAGGGAAGGGGGTGTCTATGGCTACACCTTC.

There are a few counts of this clonotype. This sequence joins TRBV29-1 and TRBJ2-7, with D tentatively TRBD1 (5 bases). CDR3 length equals 13 residues. The germline V and J ends were trimmed by 7 bases and 2 bases, with 15 bases remaining between them. Germline CDR1 SQVTM, CDR2 ANQGSEA. The CDR3 loop is CSAFFGRAYEQYF. The CDR3 DNA reads TGCAGCGCGTTCTTCGGCAGGGCCTACGAGCAGTACTTC.

The chain couples TRBV7-8 to TRBJ2-3; 9 nucleotides match TRBD2. This CDR3 comprises 16 residues. Losses at the gene ends were 5 bases for V and 2 bases for J; bases not matched to a gene: 8. Germline lookup yields CDR1 SGHVS and CDR2 FQNEAQ. The CDR3 nucleotides read TGTGCCAGCAGCCACGGAAGCGGGGGGCCCACAGATACGCAGTATTTT. This codes for CASSHGSGGPTDTQYF.

The rearrangement joins TRBV7-9 to TRBJ2-1; 10 bases align to TRBD2. The V gene's germline CDR1 is SEHNR and CDR2 FQNEAQ (reference sequence). J was trimmed by 5 bases and V by 3 bases; bases with no gene match: 13. The CDR3 is 18 amino acids. CDR3 sequence: CASSFGTLSGRINNEQFF. In DNA form, the CDR3 reads TGTGCCAGCAGCTTCGGTACACTTAGCGGGAGGATCAACAATGAGCAGTTCTTC.

Concerning this clonotype: A junction boundary mismatches the germline segment, possibly from a read error. V gene TRBV18 combines with J gene TRBJ2-5; tentatively, D is TRBD2 (5 bases). This CDR3 is built from 16 residues. Germline V gives CDR1 KGHSH, CDR2 LQKENI. The CDR3 region is CTSSPSDLLEGETQYF. The CDR3 DNA follows: TGTACCAGCTCACCCTCGGACCTATTAGAGGGAGAGACCCAGTACTTC.

This chain joins TRBV3-1 and TRBJ1-1; D not certain. The CDR3 contains 12 residues. V lost 8 bases to trimming and J lost 0 bases, with 7 bases between them. Germline-derived CDR1 and CDR2 are LGHDT and YNNKEL (reference sequence). The CDR3 bases are TGTGCCAGCGGTCCAGTGAACACTGAAGCTTTCTTT. Translation: CASGPVNTEAFF.

This chain uses TRBV2 with TRBJ2-1; either TRBD1 or TRBD2 may fit D (5 bases each). V was trimmed by 6 bases and J by 0 bases, leaving 12 bases between them. The CDR3 length is 15 residues. CDR1 SNHLY and CDR2 FYNNEI come from the germline V gene. CDR3 DNA: TGTGCCAGCAGGGAGGACAAGTTCTCCTACAATGAGCAGTTCTTC. Its protein is CASREDKFSYNEQFF.

The chain joins TRBV12-3 or TRBV12-4 to TRBJ2-1, with D hard to call. V lost 5 bases, J lost 5 bases, and 13 bases lay in between. CDR3 length: 14 residues. The CDR3 bases are TGTGCCAGCAGTGCCTGGGAAGCAGACAATGAGCAGTTCTTC. It is translated as CASSAWEADNEQFF.

The chain carries TRBV12-3 or TRBV12-4 and TRBJ1-2; the D is unclear. This CDR3 comprises 18 residues. V lost 6 bases and J 0 bases, leaving 23 bases between the germline ends. The chain's CDR3 is CASRQKRTGRLANYGYTF. In DNA, the CDR3 is TGTGCCAGCAGGCAGAAGAGGACGGGAAGACTAGCTAACTATGGCTACACCTTC.

A single count supports this clonotype. The rearrangement uses TRBV5-1 and TRBJ2-1; D perhaps matches TRBD1 (6 bases). In germline, CDR1 is SGHRS, CDR2 YFSETQ. Trimming pared 0 bases from V and 4 bases from J, leaving 11 bases between. The CDR3 extends over 15 amino acids. CDR3 sequence reads: CASSLETGLYNEQFF. CDR3 in DNA: TGCGCCAGCAGCTTGGAGACAGGTCTATACAATGAGCAGTTCTTC.

The CDR3 protein is CSITYGTAIYEQYF. CDR3 nucleotide sequence: TGCAGTATTACTTACGGGACGGCAATCTACGAGCAGTACTTC. This rearrangement joins TRBV29-1 to TRBJ2-5; D may correspond to TRBD1 or TRBD2 (5 bases each). The J call could be wrong; TRBJ2-7 is a better fit for the DNA end. The CDR3 has 14 amino acids. The germline gives CDR1 SQVTM, CDR2 ANQGSEA.

The V call is TRBV12-5, the J call TRBJ1-2; D call uncertain. The CDR3 length is 12 residues. Germline V gene sequence: CDR1 LGHNT, CDR2 FRNRAP. Trimming shortened V by 1 base and J by 8 bases, and 8 bases separated the two germline ends. As DNA, the CDR3 is TGTGCTAGTGGTTTGGAAGGTTGGGGCTACACCTTC. Translating it yields CASGLEGWGYTF.

This rearrangement joins TRBV27 to TRBJ2-6, with TRBD1 identical over 10 bases. Germline assignment: CDR1 MNHEY and CDR2 SMNVEV (reference sequence). This CDR3 comprises 13 residues. V shed 5 bases and J 10 bases; nucleotides not matched to a gene: 2. This chain's CDR3 is CASSPGQGNVLTF. The CDR3 bases are TGTGCCAGCAGTCCGGGACAGGGGAACGTCCTGACTTTC.

As to this clonotype: Germline is not matched at one junction end, which may reflect a read error. The rearrangement uses TRBV7-7 and TRBJ2-1, with 13 bases matching TRBD2. The CDR3 sequence is 15 residues long. The germline V gene encodes CDR1 SSHAT and CDR2 FNYEAQ (reference sequence). The CDR3 nucleotides read TGTGCTAGCAGCTTATGGACTAGCGGGAGCCATGAGCAGTTCTTC. Translation: CASSLWTSGSHEQFF.

The chain joins TRBV5-6 to TRBJ2-5; no firm D call. The assigned J gene may be wrong: the sequence end matches TRBJ2-7 better. The CDR3 extends over 15 amino acids. Germline lookup yields CDR1 SGHDT and CDR2 YYEEEE. DNA for the CDR3: TGTGCCAGCAGCCCCACCGGGCGATTAACCTACGAGCAGTACTTC. Amino acid sequence: CASSPTGRLTYEQYF.